These 13 T cell receptor beta chains came from one sample sequenced in a study of T-cell memory formation after mild COVID-19. TCRdb re-called the 5' RACE reads through MiXCR, storing one row per CDR3 protein. The table includes 430,000 or so distinct CDR3 sequences, approximately 23% detected once. Sequencing was performed on PBMCs or a T cell subset sorted from them (not recorded which). The origin of the receptors is an adult woman who had mild COVID-19 (a few samples of this study predate the infection). Cell type and time point are not known.

CDR3 region: CASSPGTGVRVSYNEQFF. The CDR3 DNA reads TGTGCCTCCTCTCCCGGGACAGGGGTCCGTGTTTCCTACAATGAGCAGTTCTTC. The chain links TRBV24-1 to TRBJ2-1; 10 positions match TRBD1. The germline V gene has CDR1 KGHDR and CDR2 SFDVKD. The ends lost 12 bases at V and 1 base at J; junction bases unmatched: 17. This CDR3 spans 18 amino acids.

There are a few counts of this clonotype. The chain uses TRBV2 and TRBJ2-2; weak D call: TRBD2 (5 bases). The germline CDR1 and CDR2 sequences are SNHLY and FYNNEI. Trimming shortened V by 3 bases and J by 8 bases, and 16 bases separated the two germline ends. CDR3 size: 15 residues. CDR3 nucleotides: TGTGCCAGCAGTGACGAGGGTATCCGTAAAGGGGAGCTGTTTTTT. Translating gives CASSDEGIRKGELFF.

This clonotype has just a few counts. The chain has TRBV12-3 or TRBV12-4 and TRBJ2-3; D remains unclear. Trimming took 1 base from V and 2 from J, leaving 10 bases between them. The CDR3 runs 15 residues. CDR3 amino acids: CASSLDEGATDTQYF. Here the CDR3 DNA reads TGTGCCAGCAGTTTAGACGAAGGAGCCACAGATACGCAGTATTTT.

In DNA form, the CDR3 reads TGTGCCAGCAGGGCTACAAGCACAGATACGCAGTATTTT. Its protein product is CASRATSTDTQYF. The rearrangement joins TRBV12-3 or TRBV12-4 to TRBJ2-3; D uncertain. Trimming removed 6 bases at V and 0 bases at J, with 7 bases between. The CDR3 has 13 amino acids.

This rearrangement joins TRBV9 to TRBJ2-7, with D possibly being TRBD1 (6 bases). CDR3 length equals 15 residues. The V and J ends lost 0 bases and 5 bases respectively, with 15 bases between them. CDR1 is SGDLS and CDR2 is YYNGEE in the germline V gene. Here the CDR3 reads CASSVAGVGGHEQYF. The CDR3 DNA follows: TGTGCCAGCAGCGTAGCAGGGGTTGGTGGGCACGAGCAGTACTTC.

This clonotype was picked up a small number of times. J is TRBJ1-1 and V is TRBV5-5, with D perhaps matching TRBD1 (5 bases). In germline, CDR1 is SGHKS, CDR2 YYEKEE (reference sequence). The length of the CDR3 is 16 residues. V was pared by 2 bases and J by 5 bases, with 19 bases between. CDR3 protein: CASSFGRVRGGTEAFF. The CDR3 DNA sequence: TGTGCCAGCAGCTTCGGGCGTGTGAGGGGAGGGACTGAAGCTTTCTTT.

The chain is built from TRBV20-1 and TRBJ2-7; D is ambiguous. V shed 3 bases and J shed 6 bases, with 21 bases lying between them. The CDR3 runs to 15 residues. The germline V gene has CDR1 DFQATT and CDR2 SNEGSKA (reference sequence). CDR3 sequence: CSASGPEANVGEQYF. In nucleotides, the CDR3 is TGCAGTGCTAGCGGACCGGAAGCGAATGTTGGCGAGCAGTACTTC.

The chain joins TRBV9 to TRBJ1-6, with D possibly TRBD1 on 6 matching bases. The CDR3 has 13 residues. Between the trimmed V and J ends, which lost 1 base and 10 bases, there was a span of 9 bases. Germline values: CDR1 SGDLS, CDR2 YYNGEE. CDR3 in amino acids: CASSVTRGSPLHF. For the CDR3, the DNA is TGTGCCAGCAGCGTAACCAGGGGATCACCCCTCCACTTT. The variable domain in full, with the rest retrieved from reference TRBV9 and TRBJ1-6, is DSGVTQTPKHLITATGQRVTLRCSPRSGDLSVYWYQQSLDQGLQFLIQYYNGEERAKGNILERFSAQQFPDLHSELNLSSLELGDSALYFCASSVTRGSPLHFGNGTRLTVT.

The CDR3 protein is CASRGEPNTEAFF. The CDR3 DNA is TGTGCCAGCAGGGGGGAACCGAACACTGAAGCTTTCTTT. V and J are TRBV3-1 and TRBJ1-1, with D possibly being TRBD1 (5 bases). V was cut by 6 bases and J by 1 base, with 9 bases left in between. There are 13 residues in the CDR3. The germline CDR1 and CDR2 sequences are LGHDT and YNNKEL (reference sequence).

The chain links TRBV5-6 to TRBJ2-1; D not certain. Germline values: CDR1 SGHDT, CDR2 YYEEEE. The V end lost 1 base, the J end lost 8 bases, and 7 bases lay between the germline ends. There are 12 residues in the CDR3. CDR3 protein: CASSLTSDEQFF. CDR3 sequence (DNA): TGTGCCAGCAGCTTGACTTCCGATGAGCAGTTCTTC.

The sample holds a few counts of this clonotype. This chain links TRBV10-3 with TRBJ2-1; 10 nucleotides line up with TRBD2. Trimming at V came to 6 bases and at J to 5 bases, leaving 4 bases not matched to a gene. The germline gives CDR1 ENHRY, CDR2 SYGVKD. This CDR3 spans 14 amino acids. CDR3 DNA: TGTGCCATCAGCCCGGGACTAGCGAACAATGAGCAGTTCTTC. This encodes CAISPGLANNEQFF.

This clonotype was seen repeatedly, ten times or more. The chain joins TRBV12-3 or TRBV12-4 to TRBJ1-2; 8 bases align to TRBD1. V was pared by 3 bases and J by 2 bases, with 8 bases of the junction left unmatched. The length of the CDR3 is 16 residues. The DNA of the CDR3 is TGTGCCAGCAGTTTTTCTGGGACAGGATACAACTATGGCTACACCTTC. Translation gives CASSFSGTGYNYGYTF.

This clonotype was seen ten or more times. The chain uses TRBV27 and TRBJ1-1; a possible D gene is TRBD1 (5 bases). The V end lost 4 bases, the J end lost 3 bases, and 18 bases lay between the germline ends. This CDR3 is built from 16 residues. Germline values: CDR1 MNHEY, CDR2 SMNVEV (reference sequence). CDR3 bases: TGTGCCAGCAGTTGGGGGACCTCGGTTGGGGACACTGAAGCTTTCTTT. It codes for CASSWGTSVGDTEAFF.